This T cell receptor (beta chain) stems from a study of siplizumab effects on memory and regulatory T cells. Germline lookup yields CDR1 SGHVS and CDR2 FQNEAQ. The CDR3 totals 15 residues. The J segment lost 1 base and the V segment lost 2 bases, leaving 5 bases of the junction unmatched. TCRdb's copy holds only in-frame clones and misses some; the assay was immunoSEQ multiplex PCR. Here the sample spans over 85,000 clones, roughly 93% being singletons. Study-wide findings and caveats: Mapping to unstimulated subsets was achieved for only a minor fraction of alloreactive clones. Major contributors to the alloresponse seemed to be naive T cells, which also appeared more diverse than memory cells.

Points on this clone: Its antigen is as yet unknown.

Sequencing was carried out using CD8+ T cells sorted from blood. The chain couples TRBV7-8 to TRBJ2-7; 7 bases match TRBD2. This clonotype originated in a human donor in good health. The CDR3 DNA sequence: TGTGCCAGCAGCTTATTGGGAGGGGAATCCTACGAGCAGTACTTC. Translated: CASSLLGGESYEQYF.